The rows below give T cell receptor beta chains drawn from one sample of a study of control samples from healthy donors and cancer patients. Produced via immunoSEQ multiplex PCR; TCRdb's table is partial and in-frame only. The table has around 48,000 clones, 85% to 95% seen once. Specimen: PBMCs. The receptor set was obtained from a woman between 50 and 59 years old with head and neck cancer. CDR3s include the opening cysteine and the closing phenylalanine or tryptophan. Fields, in order: clone size, V gene, D gene, J gene, CDR3 DNA, CDR3 protein. D genes are given only for firm matches. A clone size is listed for some rows: how often the clone was seen (once, few, many), or a class if it is expanded.

abundance: -
v_gene: TRBV7-9
d_gene: -
j_gene: TRBJ2-5
CDR3nt: TGTGCCAGCAGCTTCTCGGGCCCGGGAGAGACCCAGTACTTC
CDR3aa: CASSFSGPGETQYF

abundance: once
v_gene: TRBV9
d_gene: TRBD1
j_gene: TRBJ1-4
CDR3nt: TGTGCCAGCAGTCCAGGGGGGGCTAATGAAAAACTGTTTTTT
CDR3aa: CASSPGGANEKLFF

abundance: -
v_gene: TRBV6-6
d_gene: TRBD2
j_gene: TRBJ2-1
CDR3nt: TGTGCCAGCAGTTACAATCTAGCGGGAGGGATTGAGCAGTTCTTC
CDR3aa: CASSYNLAGGIEQFF

abundance: -
v_gene: TRBV5-1
d_gene: TRBD1
j_gene: TRBJ2-1
CDR3nt: TGCGCCAGCAGCACCCGGGACAGGGGCTACAATGAGCAGTTCTTC
CDR3aa: CASSTRDRGYNEQFF

abundance: -
v_gene: TRBV7-6
d_gene: -
j_gene: TRBJ2-2
CDR3nt: TGTGCCAGCAGCTTAGGAGGTACGGCGAGAGGTACCGGGGAGCTGTTTTTT
CDR3aa: CASSLGGTARGTGELFF

abundance: -
v_gene: TRBV6-5
d_gene: -
j_gene: TRBJ1-1
CDR3nt: TGTGCCACCCACGAACAGCCGAACACTGAAGCTTTCTTT
CDR3aa: CATHEQPNTEAFF

abundance: -
v_gene: TRBV30
d_gene: TRBD2
j_gene: TRBJ2-1
CDR3nt: TGTGCCTGGAGTCCACTAGCGTCCGGGCAGGAGCAGTTCTTC
CDR3aa: CAWSPLASGQEQFF

abundance: -
v_gene: TRBV13
d_gene: -
j_gene: TRBJ2-7
CDR3nt: TGTGCCAGCAGCACCCACACGACCGGATACGAGCAGTACTTC
CDR3aa: CASSTHTTGYEQYF

abundance: -
v_gene: TRBV9
d_gene: TRBD1
j_gene: TRBJ1-6
CDR3nt: TGTGCCAGCAGCCAGGGGCCGGGACAGAATTCACCCCTCCACTTT
CDR3aa: CASSQGPGQNSPLHF

abundance: -
v_gene: TRBV18
d_gene: TRBD2
j_gene: TRBJ2-1
CDR3nt: TGTGCCAGCTCACCCCTAGGGCTAGCGGAGCGCAATGAGCAGTTCTTC
CDR3aa: CASSPLGLAERNEQFF

abundance: -
v_gene: TRBV4-1
d_gene: -
j_gene: TRBJ1-2
CDR3nt: TGCGCCAGCAGCCCGATCCTAGGGGTGACAGGACCTAACTATGGCTACACCTTC
CDR3aa: CASSPILGVTGPNYGYTF

abundance: -
v_gene: TRBV15
d_gene: -
j_gene: TRBJ2-7
CDR3nt: TGTGCCACCAGCAGAGGAGCACTCCAGTCGAGAGAGCAGTACTTC
CDR3aa: CATSRGALQSREQYF

abundance: -
v_gene: TRBV20-1
d_gene: TRBD1
j_gene: TRBJ1-2
CDR3nt: TGCAGTGCTTGGACAGGGGGTGGCTACACCTTC
CDR3aa: CSAWTGGGYTF

abundance: -
v_gene: TRBV6-4
d_gene: -
j_gene: TRBJ1-1
CDR3nt: TGTGCCAGCAGCGCAACACTGAACACTGAAGCTTTCTTT
CDR3aa: CASSATLNTEAFF

abundance: -
v_gene: TRBV6-5
d_gene: -
j_gene: TRBJ2-7
CDR3nt: TGTGCCAGCAGTTACTCTTTCTTGGACAAGGCCTACGAGCAGTACTTC
CDR3aa: CASSYSFLDKAYEQYF

abundance: -
v_gene: TRBV2
d_gene: TRBD1
j_gene: TRBJ1-2
CDR3nt: TGTGCCAGCAGTATCGGACAGGGGACCTATGGCTACACCTTC
CDR3aa: CASSIGQGTYGYTF

abundance: once
v_gene: TRBV27
d_gene: TRBD1
j_gene: TRBJ1-6
CDR3nt: TGTGCCAGCAGTAGGACAGGGTGGGGTTCACCCCTCCACTTT
CDR3aa: CASSRTGWGSPLHF

abundance: -
v_gene: TRBV6-1
d_gene: TRBD1
j_gene: TRBJ1-4
CDR3nt: TGTGCCAGCAGTGAAGTACTCCACGTCAGGGGGGGAAAACTGTTTTTT
CDR3aa: CASSEVLHVRGGKLFF

abundance: -
v_gene: TRBV27
d_gene: -
j_gene: TRBJ1-2
CDR3nt: TGTGCCAGCAGCCCAGGCTATGGCTACACCTTC
CDR3aa: CASSPGYGYTF

abundance: -
v_gene: TRBV29-1
d_gene: -
j_gene: TRBJ1-3
CDR3nt: TGCAGCGTTGAAGGGGGGTCTGGAAACACCATATATTTT
CDR3aa: CSVEGGSGNTIYF

abundance: -
v_gene: TRBV19
d_gene: -
j_gene: TRBJ1-1
CDR3nt: TGTGCCAGTAGTCCCCGAAGGACGGGTAGCACTGAAGCTTTCTTT
CDR3aa: CASSPRRTGSTEAFF

abundance: once
v_gene: TRBV6-5
d_gene: TRBD1
j_gene: TRBJ2-3
CDR3nt: TGTGCCAGCATTCCGGGACAGTACACAGATACGCAGTATTTT
CDR3aa: CASIPGQYTDTQYF

abundance: -
v_gene: TRBV2
d_gene: TRBD1
j_gene: TRBJ2-7
CDR3nt: TGTGCCAGCAGTGAAGCTAGGGGGCGGTACTACGAGCAGTACTTC
CDR3aa: CASSEARGRYYEQYF

abundance: -
v_gene: TRBV27
d_gene: -
j_gene: TRBJ1-6
CDR3nt: TGTGCCAGCAGTCGGGGGCAGACCTATAATTCACCCCTCCACTTT
CDR3aa: CASSRGQTYNSPLHF

abundance: -
v_gene: TRBV27
d_gene: -
j_gene: TRBJ2-3
CDR3nt: TGTGCCAGCAGTCCCTACAGACTCACAGATACGCAGTATTTT
CDR3aa: CASSPYRLTDTQYF

abundance: -
v_gene: TRBV27
d_gene: -
j_gene: TRBJ1-5
CDR3nt: TGTGCCAGCAGTTCCACCAATCAGCCCCAGCATTTT
CDR3aa: CASSSTNQPQHF

abundance: -
v_gene: TRBV15
d_gene: -
j_gene: TRBJ2-7
CDR3nt: TGTGCCACCAGCAGAGATCCGGGTTTCTCCTACGAGCAGTACTTC
CDR3aa: CATSRDPGFSYEQYF

abundance: -
v_gene: TRBV5-1
d_gene: -
j_gene: TRBJ1-1
CDR3nt: TGCGCCAGCAGCTGGGACGGCTTTAACACTGAAGCTTTCTTT
CDR3aa: CASSWDGFNTEAFF

abundance: -
v_gene: TRBV5-1
d_gene: -
j_gene: TRBJ1-3
CDR3nt: TGCGCCAGCAGCGTTGGGACGGTTGACTCTGGAAACACCATATATTTT
CDR3aa: CASSVGTVDSGNTIYF

abundance: -
v_gene: TRBV7-2
d_gene: -
j_gene: TRBJ1-1
CDR3nt: TGTGCCAGCAGAAGGGTTAAGGACACTGAAGCTTTCTTT
CDR3aa: CASRRVKDTEAFF

abundance: once
v_gene: TRBV5-4
d_gene: TRBD2
j_gene: TRBJ2-3
CDR3nt: TGTGCCAGCAGCGAGACGGGGGGGCATAAAGATACGCAGTATTTT
CDR3aa: CASSETGGHKDTQYF

abundance: once
v_gene: TRBV5-1
d_gene: -
j_gene: TRBJ1-4
CDR3nt: TGCGCCAGCAGCTCCTACCGGGACGGCGGTAATTGGAAACTGTTTTTT
CDR3aa: CASSSYRDGGNWKLFF

abundance: -
v_gene: TRBV6-6
d_gene: TRBD2
j_gene: TRBJ2-1
CDR3nt: TGTGCCAGCAGTGACGGGGGGGCCGGGTACAATGAGCAGTTCTTC
CDR3aa: CASSDGGAGYNEQFF

abundance: -
v_gene: TRBV13
d_gene: -
j_gene: TRBJ1-1
CDR3nt: TGTGCCAGCAGCCCCTTAGGGGGAGAAGCTTTCTTT
CDR3aa: CASSPLGGEAFF

abundance: -
v_gene: TRBV27
d_gene: -
j_gene: TRBJ1-2
CDR3nt: TGTGCCAGCAGTTTGGGATCCGGCTATGGCTACACCTTC
CDR3aa: CASSLGSGYGYTF

abundance: -
v_gene: TRBV5-5
d_gene: TRBD2
j_gene: TRBJ2-1
CDR3nt: TGTGCCAGCGGCCGACTAGCGGGGTCCTACAATGAGCAGTTCTTC
CDR3aa: CASGRLAGSYNEQFF

abundance: -
v_gene: TRBV6-6
d_gene: -
j_gene: TRBJ2-7
CDR3nt: TGTGCCAGCAGTTACAGGACCCCTCGCTACGAGCAGTACTTC
CDR3aa: CASSYRTPRYEQYF

abundance: -
v_gene: TRBV6-5
d_gene: -
j_gene: TRBJ1-5
CDR3nt: TGTGCCAGCAGTTCCTCGGTCCTCCGCCAGCCCCAGCATTTT
CDR3aa: CASSSSVLRQPQHF

abundance: -
v_gene: TRBV7-6
d_gene: -
j_gene: TRBJ2-3
CDR3nt: TGTGCCAGCAGCCCCTCCCTTGGGGGGGATACGCAGTATTTT
CDR3aa: CASSPSLGGDTQYF

abundance: -
v_gene: TRBV6-6
d_gene: -
j_gene: TRBJ2-5
CDR3nt: TGTGTCACCTCTACGCGATCAGAGACCCAGTACTTC
CDR3aa: CVTSTRSETQYF

abundance: -
v_gene: TRBV11-2
d_gene: -
j_gene: TRBJ1-6
CDR3nt: TGTGCCAGCAGCCCTGGGGATTCACCCCTCCACTTT
CDR3aa: CASSPGDSPLHF

abundance: -
v_gene: TRBV11-2
d_gene: TRBD1
j_gene: TRBJ1-2
CDR3nt: TGTGCCAGCAGCTTAACCGACAGGGGATCCCTTGGCTACACCTTC
CDR3aa: CASSLTDRGSLGYTF

abundance: -
v_gene: TRBV14
d_gene: -
j_gene: TRBJ1-6
CDR3nt: TGTGCCAGCAGCCAAAACCGGGCCTTTAATTCACCCCTCCACTTT
CDR3aa: CASSQNRAFNSPLHF

abundance: -
v_gene: TRBV6-5
d_gene: -
j_gene: TRBJ1-1
CDR3nt: TGTGCCAGCTCGGACACCACTGAAGCTTTCTTT
CDR3aa: CASSDTTEAFF

abundance: -
v_gene: TRBV3-1/TRBV3-2
d_gene: TRBD1
j_gene: TRBJ2-3
CDR3nt: TGTGCCAGCAGCCGAAGACCGGGACAGGGTACAGATACGCAGTATTTT
CDR3aa: CASSRRPGQGTDTQYF

abundance: -
v_gene: TRBV9
d_gene: TRBD1
j_gene: TRBJ2-5
CDR3nt: TGTGCCAGCAGCCCTCTACAGGGGTGGGAGACCCAGTACTTC
CDR3aa: CASSPLQGWETQYF

abundance: -
v_gene: TRBV11-3
d_gene: TRBD1
j_gene: TRBJ2-7
CDR3nt: TGTGCCAGCAGCAAGGGACCCGGGACAGGGAAGTACTTC
CDR3aa: CASSKGPGTGKYF

abundance: -
v_gene: TRBV23-1
d_gene: -
j_gene: TRBJ1-1
CDR3nt: TGCGCCAGCAGTCAAGGGAGATGGGGTTGGACTGAAGCTTTCTTT
CDR3aa: CASSQGRWGWTEAFF

abundance: -
v_gene: TRBV18
d_gene: -
j_gene: TRBJ1-1
CDR3nt: TGTGCCAGCTCACCGGGTCCTGGGGGGACTGAAGCTTTCTTT
CDR3aa: CASSPGPGGTEAFF